Following are 31 T cell receptor beta chains from one sample sequenced in a study of regulatory T cells in long-lasting Graves disease. CDR3-region Arm-PCR and iRepertoire HTBI primers produced the TCR beta libraries. TCRdb fed the multiplex PCR reads into MiXCR, producing one record per CDR3 protein. This table holds roughly 700,000 distinct CDR3 sequences, 30% found once. Time point here: persistent/refractory GD, antithyroid drugs over 5 years with positive TRAb. TCR sequences were obtained from RNA taken from PBMCs. The sample in question was peripheral blood mononuclear cells (PBMCs), obtained when the disease was refractory, from a patient treated with antithyroid drugs. These receptors were taken from a female donor with Graves disease.

This chain joins TRBV3-1 and TRBJ2-5; D gene unclear. The CDR3 spans 15 residues. V dropped 0 bases and J dropped 5 bases, with 13 bases sitting between them. CDR1 and CDR2 (germline): LGHDT, YNNKEL (reference sequence). As DNA, the CDR3 is TGTGCCAGCAGCCAAGATAGGCGTCCTGAGGAGACCCAGTACTTC. Its protein is CASSQDRRPEETQYF.

J is TRBJ1-2 and V is TRBV28; D perhaps matches TRBD1 (5 bases). The CDR3 has 12 residues. Germline lookup yields CDR1 MDHEN and CDR2 SYDVKM. Trimming removed 11 bases at V and 2 bases at J, with 12 bases between. This CDR3 is CAGATENYGYTF. The CDR3 DNA follows: TGTGCCGGGGCGACAGAAAACTATGGCTACACCTTC.

This clonotype was seen a handful of times. The chain couples TRBV27 to TRBJ1-5, with 7 bases identical to TRBD1. Per germline, CDR1 MNHEY and CDR2 SMNVEV (reference sequence). The CDR3 extends over 14 amino acids. V lost 6 bases to trimming and J lost 4 bases; unmatched junction nucleotides: 6. As DNA, the CDR3 is TGTGCCAGCAGCCGACAGGGCCCGAATCAGCCCCAGCATTTT. Protein sequence: CASSRQGPNQPQHF.

The rearrangement links TRBV6-1 to TRBJ2-7; D tentatively fits TRBD1 or TRBD2 (5 bases each). From germline, CDR1 is MNHNS and CDR2 SASEGT. The CDR3 spans 13 residues. The CDR3 loop reads CESQGTTSYEQYF. CDR3 DNA: TGTGAAAGCCAAGGGACGACCTCCTACGAGCAGTACTTC.

The chain recombines TRBV10-3 with TRBJ2-5; TRBD1 is a possible D gene (5 bases). V lost 4 bases, J lost 5 bases, and 8 bases lay in between. Germline V lookup: CDR1 ENHRY, CDR2 SYGVKD. This CDR3 has 12 residues. CDR3: CAISAGYETQYF. The CDR3 DNA is TGTGCCATCAGTGCAGGGTATGAGACCCAGTACTTC.

This chain links TRBV20-1 with TRBJ1-5; 8 nucleotides match TRBD1. CDR1 is DFQATT and CDR2 is SNEGSKA in the germline V gene (reference sequence). The ends lost 5 bases at V and 7 bases at J; junction bases unmatched: 4. This CDR3 has 12 amino acids. DNA for the CDR3: TGCAGTGCTGGACAGGGTCAACAGCCCCAGCATTTT. Translating gives CSAGQGQQPQHF.

The chain has TRBV3-1 and TRBJ1-1; D is unclear. The CDR3 length is 13 residues. CDR1 and CDR2 (germline): LGHDT, YNNKEL (reference sequence). The V and J ends lost 0 bases and 10 bases respectively, with 12 bases between them. The CDR3 region is CASSQEGGPGAFF. DNA for the CDR3: TGTGCCAGCAGCCAAGAAGGTGGTCCTGGAGCTTTCTTT.

This chain joins TRBV7-9 and TRBJ1-2; weak D call: TRBD1 (6 bases). The germline V and J ends were trimmed by 5 bases and 3 bases, with 13 bases remaining between them. CDR1 and CDR2 from the germline V gene are SEHNR and FQNEAQ (reference sequence). The CDR3 has 14 amino acids. CDR3 residues: CASSAPGTYYGYTF. CDR3 bases: TGTGCCAGCAGCGCACCCGGGACATACTATGGCTACACCTTC.

This rearrangement joins TRBV12-3 or TRBV12-4 to TRBJ2-7, with D perhaps assigned TRBD1 or TRBD2 (5 bases each). There are 13 residues in the CDR3. V dropped 5 bases and J dropped 6 bases, with 14 bases sitting between them. The DNA of the CDR3 is TGTGCCAGCAGTCAAACGCCGGGGCCCGAGCAGTACTTC. Encoded protein: CASSQTPGPEQYF.

This clonotype was counted at least ten times. The V and J genes are TRBV6-2 or TRBV6-3 and TRBJ1-4; D may be TRBD1 (5 bases). Germline CDR1 is MNHEY and CDR2 is SVGEGT. Trimming took off 5 bases at V and 5 bases at J, with 12 bases between the two ends. This CDR3 is built from 14 residues. The CDR3 region has the DNA TGTGCCAGCAGTGAAGGGACGGCCAATGAAAAACTGTTTTTT. Translated: CASSEGTANEKLFF.

V is TRBV3-1 and J is TRBJ2-3; D may match TRBD1 or TRBD2 (5 bases each). The germline V gene has CDR1 LGHDT and CDR2 YNNKEL (reference sequence). V lost 2 bases and J 0 bases, leaving 9 bases between the germline ends. The CDR3 runs to 15 residues. The CDR3 loop reads CASSQSGPSTDTQYF. DNA of the CDR3: TGTGCCAGCAGCCAATCGGGACCAAGCACAGATACGCAGTATTTT.

The sample holds many counts of this clonotype. The chain uses TRBV7-3 and TRBJ2-5, with TRBD1 as a possible D gene (6 bases). Trimming took off 3 bases at V and 5 bases at J, with 16 bases between the two ends. The CDR3 is made up of 15 amino acids. Germline V lookup: CDR1 SGHTA, CDR2 FQGTGA. The CDR3 protein is CASSLDPQGMETQYF. As DNA, the CDR3 is TGTGCCAGCAGCTTGGACCCACAGGGTATGGAGACCCAGTACTTC.

V usage is TRBV15 and J usage is TRBJ1-2; D not certain. Germline V lookup: CDR1 LNHNV, CDR2 YYDKDF (reference sequence). The CDR3 loop spans 14 amino acids. Trimming removed 0 bases at V and 8 bases at J, with 13 bases between. The CDR3: CATSRDRATEGYTF. CDR3 coding DNA: TGTGCCACCAGCAGAGATCGGGCAACTGAAGGCTACACCTTC.

This chain joins TRBV6-2 or TRBV6-3 and TRBJ1-1, with a weak D call TRBD1 (6 bases). This CDR3 spans 13 amino acids. With 5 bases removed from V and 11 bases from J, the gap between germline ends came to 18 bases. CDR1 is MNHEY and CDR2 is SVGEGT in the germline V gene. CDR3 in DNA: TGTGCCAGCAGTGTTTTGGAGGGGGGGGCCGCTTTCTTT. Residues: CASSVLEGGAAFF.

The J gene is TRBJ1-2, the V gene TRBV15; a possible D gene is TRBD1 (6 bases). CDR1 is LNHNV and CDR2 is YYDKDF in the germline V gene (reference sequence). Trimming stripped 1 base from V and 2 bases from J, with 11 bases between. The CDR3 consists of 15 residues. The chain's CDR3 is CATSRGQDPNYGYTF. The CDR3 DNA reads TGTGCCACCAGCAGAGGACAGGATCCCAACTATGGCTACACCTTC.

This chain joins TRBV6-1 and TRBJ1-2, with 7 bases identical to TRBD1. Germline CDR1 is MNHNS and CDR2 is SASEGT. This CDR3 spans 13 amino acids. The V and J ends lost 8 bases and 6 bases, in that order; junction bases with no gene match: 9. The CDR3 sequence is CASSAGGNDGYTF. The CDR3 DNA reads TGTGCCAGCTCAGCAGGGGGAAATGATGGCTACACCTTC.

The V call is TRBV10-3, the J call TRBJ2-6; 7 bases map to TRBD1. Germline CDR1 is ENHRY and CDR2 is SYGVKD. The CDR3 is 17 residues long. The V gene end was trimmed by 6 bases and the J gene end by 0 bases; junction bases not matched to a gene: 8. Here the CDR3 reads CAISRDSLNSGANVLTF. In nucleotides, the CDR3 is TGTGCCATCAGCCGGGACAGCCTGAACTCTGGGGCCAACGTCCTGACTTTC.

This rearrangement joins TRBV6-1 to TRBJ2-7; D might be TRBD1 (5 bases). Trimming took off 2 bases at V and 2 bases at J, with 10 bases between the two ends. Germline lookup yields CDR1 MNHNS and CDR2 SASEGT. This CDR3 has 14 amino acids. In DNA form, the CDR3 reads TGTGCCAGCAGTGAAATCGGCAGGGCCTACGAGCAGTACTTC. This sequence encodes CASSEIGRAYEQYF.

This clonotype was seen more than once but under ten times. V is TRBV6-2 or TRBV6-3 and J is TRBJ1-2; D remains unclear. Trimming removed 0 bases from V and 3 bases from J, with 11 bases in between. This CDR3 comprises 15 residues. The germline V gene has CDR1 MNHEY and CDR2 SVGEGT. The CDR3 spells CASSYSGRAHYGYTF. The CDR3 coding sequence is TGTGCCAGCAGTTACTCTGGACGGGCCCACTATGGCTACACCTTC.

About this clonotype: The junction departs from the called germline gene at one end, perhaps through a read error. V usage is TRBV14 and J usage is TRBJ2-7, with a possible D match to TRBD1 (6 bases). Germline values: CDR1 SGHDN, CDR2 FVKESK. The CDR3 loop spans 18 amino acids. The CDR3, as DNA: TGTGGCAGCAGCCAAGGCCCTTCGGAAGGACACACAGGGTACGAGCAGTACTTC. Its protein product is CGSSQGPSEGHTGYEQYF.

This chain links TRBV7-9 with TRBJ2-7, with 10 nucleotides matching TRBD2. With V trimmed by 5 bases and J by 2 bases, 9 bases remained unmatched. The germline gives CDR1 SEHNR, CDR2 FQNEAQ (reference sequence). This CDR3 spans 16 amino acids. The CDR3 coding sequence is TGTGCCAGCAGCGCCAGCGGGAGGGCAGGAACCTACGAGCAGTACTTC. This codes for CASSASGRAGTYEQYF.

This clonotype occurred many times. The V and J genes are TRBV5-1 and TRBJ1-4; D gene uncertain. The V gene's germline CDR1 is SGHRS and CDR2 YFSETQ. Trimming took 0 bases from V and 3 from J, leaving 6 bases between them. The CDR3 consists of 14 residues. The CDR3, as DNA: TGCGCCAGCAGCTTGGCTGGGGCTAATGAAAAACTGTTTTTT. Translating gives CASSLAGANEKLFF.

This clonotype was recorded a few times. The rearrangement uses TRBV6-2 or TRBV6-3 and TRBJ1-4; 7 bases fit TRBD1. Trimming removed 0 bases from V and 5 bases from J; junction bases left unmatched: 9. Germline V gives CDR1 MNHEY, CDR2 SVGEGT. CDR3 length equals 17 residues. CDR3 bases: TGTGCCAGCAGTTACTCGGTCCCAGGGACAGAGAATGAAAAACTGTTTTTT. This sequence encodes CASSYSVPGTENEKLFF.

This clonotype occurred a few times. V gene TRBV6-1 combines with J gene TRBJ1-5, with a weak D call TRBD1 (5 bases). The CDR3 spans 14 residues. Deletions cut 3 bases from V and 7 bases from J, with 13 bases between. The germline V gene has CDR1 MNHNS and CDR2 SASEGT. CDR3 amino acids: CASSDDSLGQPQHF. For the CDR3, the DNA is TGTGCCAGCAGTGACGACAGTCTCGGACAGCCCCAGCATTTT.

This clonotype has a handful of counts. The chain has TRBV19 and TRBJ1-2; 9 bases fit TRBD1. Trimming cost V 4 bases and J 5 bases; bases outside gene matches: 8. The CDR3 consists of 15 residues. CDR1 is LNHDA, CDR2 SQIVND, per germline (reference sequence). The CDR3 loop reads CASSTRPGQGYGYTF. DNA for the CDR3: TGTGCCAGTAGTACCAGACCGGGACAGGGTTATGGCTACACCTTC.

In this sample, this clonotype turned up once. This rearrangement joins TRBV6-1 to TRBJ1-2, with D maybe TRBD1 (5 bases). The CDR3 covers 14 residues. Germline-derived CDR1 and CDR2 are MNHNS and SASEGT. The germline V and J ends were trimmed by 4 bases and 5 bases, with 14 bases remaining between them. The CDR3 DNA reads TGTGCCAGCAGTGTGGGGCCGGGGCCGTATGGCTACACCTTC. Residues: CASSVGPGPYGYTF.

This clonotype was observed many times. At one end the junction does not follow the germline gene, possibly because of a read error. The chain links TRBV27 to TRBJ1-5, with D tentatively TRBD1 (5 bases). In germline, CDR1 is MNHEY, CDR2 SMNVEV (reference sequence). CDR3 length: 12 residues. CDR3 nucleotides: TGTCCCAGGGTTAGGGGCAATCAGCCCCAGCATTTT. It is translated as CPRVRGNQPQHF.

The chain joins TRBV6-5 to TRBJ1-5; 8 nucleotides line up with TRBD1. The CDR3 is 14 residues long. With 0 bases clipped from V and 14 bases from J, the junction kept 9 bases outside the gene matches. Germline V gene sequence: CDR1 MNHEY, CDR2 SVGAGI. The CDR3 sequence is CASSYSQGAQIKHF. For the CDR3, the DNA is TGTGCCAGCAGTTACTCCCAGGGGGCGCAAATTAAGCATTTT.

The chain uses TRBV13 and TRBJ2-3, with TRBD2 identical over 10 bases. CDR3 length equals 17 residues. Trimming at V came to 1 base and at J to 9 bases, leaving 13 bases not matched to a gene. Germline loops: CDR1 PRHDT, CDR2 FYEKMQ (reference sequence). The CDR3 spells CASSLAGLAAPGVTQYF. The CDR3 DNA sequence: TGTGCCAGCAGCTTAGCTGGACTAGCGGCCCCCGGTGTGACGCAGTATTTT.

This chain joins TRBV5-1 and TRBJ1-1, with 8 bases that match TRBD1. The CDR3 spans 14 residues. The germline CDR1 and CDR2 sequences are SGHRS and YFSETQ. The V gene end was trimmed by 4 bases and the J gene end by 6 bases; junction bases not matched to a gene: 8. CDR3 loop: CASSKGQVKAEAFF. The CDR3, as DNA: TGCGCCAGCAGCAAGGGACAGGTAAAGGCTGAAGCTTTCTTT.

The CDR3 here is CASRTGDFNSPLHF. CDR3 nucleotide sequence: TGTGCCAGCAGGACCGGGGACTTTAATTCACCCCTCCACTTT. The V call is TRBV28, the J call TRBJ1-6; the D gene is possibly TRBD1 (5 bases). Looked up from germline, CDR1 is MDHEN and CDR2 is SYDVKM. The CDR3 is 14 residues long. Trimming cost V 6 bases and J 6 bases, with 12 bases left between them.